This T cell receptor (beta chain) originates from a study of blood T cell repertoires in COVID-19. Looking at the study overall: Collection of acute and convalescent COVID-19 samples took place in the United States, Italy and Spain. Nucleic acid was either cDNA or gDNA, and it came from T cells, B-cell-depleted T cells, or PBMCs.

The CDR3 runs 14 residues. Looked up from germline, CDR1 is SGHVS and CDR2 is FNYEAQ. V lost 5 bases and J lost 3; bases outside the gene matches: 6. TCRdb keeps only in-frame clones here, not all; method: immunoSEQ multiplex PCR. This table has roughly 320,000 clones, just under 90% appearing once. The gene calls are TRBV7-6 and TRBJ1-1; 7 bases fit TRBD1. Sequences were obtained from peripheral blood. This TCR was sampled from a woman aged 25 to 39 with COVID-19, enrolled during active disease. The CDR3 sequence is CASSTRQGDTEAFF. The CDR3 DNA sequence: TGTGCCAGCAGCACCCGACAGGGAGACACTGAAGCTTTCTTT.